The 20 T cell receptor beta chains below were found in one sample sequenced in a study of blood T cells in healthy people across ages. Next came a second PCR, run for about 7 to 12 cycles, which used a sample-barcoded 5' primer along with a J-beta primer mix. TCRdb itself ran the 5' RACE reads through MiXCR, one entry per CDR3 protein. The table lists approximately 2,000,000 distinct CDR3 sequences, around 42% of them singletons. The sequencing input was blood. The receptors originated from a human donor in good health.

The chain links TRBV12-3 or TRBV12-4 to TRBJ2-1, with D hard to call. The CDR3 sequence is 12 residues long. V was pared by 5 bases and J by 7 bases, with 9 bases between. The CDR3 loop reads CASSGDLNEQFF. CDR3 DNA: TGTGCCAGCAGTGGAGACTTAAATGAGCAGTTCTTC.

This chain links TRBV20-1 with TRBJ2-3; D is undetermined. Germline V gene data show CDR1 as DFQATT and CDR2 as SNEGSKA (reference sequence). Trimming took 4 bases from V and 3 from J, leaving 8 bases between them. The CDR3 contains 12 residues. The chain's CDR3 is CSANRVTDTQYF. The DNA of the CDR3 is TGCAGTGCTAATCGGGTGACAGATACGCAGTATTTT.

The chain recombines TRBV12-3 or TRBV12-4 with TRBJ1-2, with no clear D. The V and J ends lost 4 bases and 5 bases respectively, with 17 bases between them. The CDR3 is 15 amino acids. This chain's CDR3 is CASSYQLGPGYGYTF. The DNA for the CDR3 is TGTGCCAGCAGTTACCAACTCGGACCCGGGTATGGCTACACCTTC.

The CDR3 loop reads CATSDLPGDGNTDTQYF. For the CDR3, the DNA is TGTGCCACCAGTGATTTGCCGGGGGACGGCAACACAGATACGCAGTATTTT. The chain links TRBV24-1 to TRBJ2-3; tentative D call: TRBD2 (6 bases). CDR3 size: 17 residues. CDR1 and CDR2 (germline): KGHDR, SFDVKD. The V end was cut by 0 bases, the J end by 2 bases, with 14 bases between.

J is TRBJ2-4 and V is TRBV7-8; tentative D call: TRBD1 (6 bases). The J call is doubtful: the DNA matches TRBJ2-5 better. This CDR3 region has 17 residues. The germline V gene has CDR1 SGHVS and CDR2 FQNEAQ. The chain's CDR3 is CASSLITGSFRGETQYF. The CDR3 DNA sequence: TGTGCCAGCAGCTTAATTACAGGGAGTTTTCGTGGTGAGACCCAGTACTTC.

The V call is TRBV7-8, the J call TRBJ2-5; 7 positions match TRBD2. Germline CDR1 reads SGHVS; CDR2 reads FQNEAQ. The CDR3 sequence is 14 residues long. With 5 bases clipped from V and 1 base from J, the junction kept 4 bases outside the gene matches. The CDR3 DNA follows: TGTGCCAGCAGCCGAGCGGGGACCCAAGAGACCCAGTACTTC. Translating it yields CASSRAGTQETQYF.

This chain links TRBV7-3 with TRBJ2-2; 9 bases are shared with TRBD1. Per the germline V gene, CDR1 is SGHTA and CDR2 is FQGTGA. V shed 5 bases and J 9 bases; nucleotides not matched to a gene: 10. The CDR3 runs 15 residues. The CDR3 here is CASSPGTGRTRELFF. CDR3 in DNA: TGTGCCAGCAGCCCTGGGACAGGGCGAACCCGGGAGCTGTTTTTT.

CDR3 coding DNA: TGCAGTGCTAGTAGTCGGGATTACGAGCAGTACTTC. Residues: CSASSRDYEQYF. The rearrangement uses TRBV20-1 and TRBJ2-5; weak D call: TRBD2 (5 bases). The J call may be incorrect, as the DNA end agrees better with TRBJ2-7. Germline assignment: CDR1 DFQATT and CDR2 SNEGSKA (reference sequence). There are 12 residues in the CDR3.

With regard to this clonotype: A much larger clonotype is one base distant, so this may be a read error. J is TRBJ2-3 and V is TRBV7-2; D is uncertain. CDR3 length: 13 residues. V lost 5 bases to trimming and J lost 0 bases, with 6 bases between them. Germline V gene data show CDR1 as SGHTA and CDR2 as FQGNSA. CDR3 in DNA: TGTGCCAGCAGCGTACAGAGCACAGATACGCAGTATTTT. Translated: CASSVQSTDTQYF.

The chain links TRBV2 to TRBJ1-5; the D gene is possibly TRBD1 (6 bases). The V end was cut by 3 bases, the J end by 0 bases, with 21 bases between. The CDR3 has 19 amino acids. CDR1 and CDR2 from the germline V gene are SNHLY and FYNNEI. CDR3 residues: CASSEGPTGSLYSNQPQHF. The CDR3 DNA sequence: TGTGCCAGCAGTGAGGGCCCAACAGGGTCTCTTTATAGCAATCAGCCCCAGCATTTT.

This clonotype was counted only a few times. The chain couples TRBV4-3 to TRBJ2-4; D may be TRBD1 or TRBD2 (5 bases each). Germline values: CDR1 LGHNA, CDR2 YSLEER. V shed 0 bases and J shed 9 bases, with 15 bases lying between them. The CDR3 covers 15 residues. The CDR3 loop is CASSQDMPGTGIQYF. Written as DNA, the CDR3 is TGCGCCAGCAGCCAAGATATGCCCGGGACGGGCATTCAGTACTTC.

The V and J genes are TRBV24-1 and TRBJ2-5; 12 bases align to TRBD1. Trimming took 2 bases from V and 5 from J; bases not matched to a gene: 11. Per the germline V gene, CDR1 is KGHDR and CDR2 is SFDVKD. The length of the CDR3 is 18 residues. This chain's CDR3 is CATSDSRDRGLSLETQYF. In DNA, the CDR3 is TGTGCCACCAGTGATTCCCGGGACAGGGGGCTCTCTTTGGAGACCCAGTACTTC.

The chain uses TRBV4-1 and TRBJ1-2, with D possibly matching TRBD1 (5 bases). The CDR3 is made up of 16 amino acids. Per germline, CDR1 MGHRA and CDR2 YSYEKL. The V end was cut by 0 bases, the J end by 2 bases, with 13 bases between. The CDR3 loop is CASSQERGGRNYGYTF. The CDR3 bases are TGCGCCAGCAGCCAAGAGAGGGGAGGCCGAAACTATGGCTACACCTTC.

The table lists this clonotype with a few counts. The chain uses TRBV12-3 or TRBV12-4 and TRBJ2-4, with 10 bases aligning to TRBD1. The CDR3 contains 13 residues. Germline trimming cut 5 bases from V and 8 bases from J; bases unmatched to any gene: 3. The DNA of the CDR3 is TGTGCCAGCAGTGGGACAGGGGTACACATTCAGTACTTC. Translated, it gives CASSGTGVHIQYF.

This chain uses TRBV20-1 with TRBJ2-5; perhaps TRBD1 as D (6 bases). From germline, CDR1 is DFQATT and CDR2 SNEGSKA (reference sequence). Trimming removed 4 bases from V and 2 bases from J, with 17 bases in between. There are 15 residues in the CDR3. CDR3 nucleotides: TGCAGTGCTAACTTCGGGCAGGGGCCACAAGAGACCCAGTACTTC. This translates into CSANFGQGPQETQYF.

This clonotype was counted many times. V and J are TRBV6-6 and TRBJ1-4; the match to TRBD1 covers 7 bases. V was pared by 8 bases and J by 5 bases, with 11 bases of the junction left unmatched. This CDR3 comprises 15 residues. Germline assignment: CDR1 MNHNY and CDR2 SVGAGI (reference sequence). In DNA form, the CDR3 reads TGTGCCAGCTTAGGAGGGGGCGAGGGGAATGAAAAACTGTTTTTT. Amino acids: CASLGGGEGNEKLFF.

Only a few counts were recorded for this clonotype. This chain links TRBV9 with TRBJ1-2; TRBD1 matches at 8 bases. The CDR3 length is 15 residues. V was clipped by 3 bases and J by 3 bases; unmatched bases: 7. CDR1 is SGDLS, CDR2 YYNGEE, per germline. This CDR3 reads CASSGDDRGYYGYTF. CDR3 DNA sequence: TGTGCCAGCAGCGGCGACGACAGGGGTTACTATGGCTACACCTTC.

The V and J genes are TRBV20-1 and TRBJ2-1; 15 nucleotides agree with TRBD2. The CDR3 covers 18 residues. V lost 2 bases to trimming and J lost 1 base; unmatched junction nucleotides: 6. CDR1 DFQATT and CDR2 SNEGSKA come from the germline V gene (reference sequence). The CDR3 DNA reads TGCAGTGCTAGAAATCCGGGACTAGCGGGGGGATCCTACAATGAGCAGTTCTTC. Residues: CSARNPGLAGGSYNEQFF.

This chain joins TRBV20-1 and TRBJ1-1; D may be TRBD1 (5 bases). This CDR3 has 12 amino acids. The germline gives CDR1 DFQATT, CDR2 SNEGSKA (reference sequence). Trimming pared 6 bases from V and 1 base from J, leaving 9 bases between. The DNA for the CDR3 is TGCAGTGCGGGACGGGGGAACACTGAAGCTTTCTTT. This translates into CSAGRGNTEAFF.

V is TRBV24-1 and J is TRBJ2-3; 9 nucleotides align to TRBD2. Per the germline V gene, CDR1 is KGHDR and CDR2 is SFDVKD. The CDR3 consists of 17 residues. Trimming took 4 bases from V and 6 from J; bases not matched to a gene: 13. The CDR3: CATSESAGLAFTDTQYF. For the CDR3, the DNA is TGTGCCACCAGTGAATCGGCGGGACTAGCATTTACTGATACGCAGTATTTT.